Listed here is a single TCR beta chain. Its matching antigen is unknown. The sample belongs to a study of cytomegalovirus exposure and HLA in healthy donors. General observations from the study: Among the CMV-associated chains, three were confirmed in vitro as specific for CMV antigens.

Both 60 Vbeta primers and 13 Jbeta primers went into the PCR. Sequenced by immunoSEQ multiplex PCR; TCRdb stores in-frame clones only, minus some. The sample consists of 160,000 or so clones, approximately 88% of them appearing once. The CDR3 consists of 14 residues. Germline CDR1 reads MNHNY; CDR2 reads SVGAGI (reference sequence). V was trimmed by 6 bases and J by 1 base, leaving 9 bases between them. Donors were nominally healthy when sampled, though unrecorded immune exposures were likely. The source is a man aged 30-40 years in good health and CMV-seronegative. The chain combines TRBV6-6 with TRBJ2-2; weak D call: TRBD1 (5 bases). Sequenced input: PBMCs. The CDR3 region is CASRPGQNTGELFF. The CDR3 DNA reads TGTGCCAGCAGACCTGGACAGAACACCGGGGAGCTGTTTTTT.